This T cell receptor beta chain was sequenced during a study of blood T cell repertoires in COVID-19. Assay: immunoSEQ multiplex PCR; the TCRdb copy retains only in-frame clones and omits some. The table records approximately 130,000 clones, approximately 84% of them present only once. Germline CDR1 SGHRS, CDR2 YFSETQ. The CDR3 sequence is 14 residues long. V gave up 7 bases and J gave up 4 bases, with 15 bases separating them. This clone has just a few counts. This receptor was identified in a human donor in a cohort sampled during active COVID-19. The chain is built from TRBV5-1 and TRBJ1-3; D remains ambiguous. The sample consisted of peripheral blood. As DNA, the CDR3 is TGCGCCAGCTCGTTGGGAGGGAACGGAAACACCATATATTTT. Encoded protein: CASSLGGNGNTIYF.